The T cell receptor (beta chain) described here comes from a study of blood T cell repertoires in COVID-19. Study-level background: The study drew acute and convalescent COVID-19 samples from the United States, Italy and Spain. T cells, B-cell-depleted T cells, or PBMCs provided the cDNA or gDNA that served as material.

Original methodology: Amplified reference gene primers provided the basis for estimating nucleated cell counts. Sequenced by immunoSEQ multiplex PCR; TCRdb stores in-frame clones only, minus some. D and trimming come from the DNA, and the V and J calls and clone size come from that table. Of 250,000 to 350,000 clones in the sample, approximately 91% were seen once. Seattle patient enrollment occurred during active infection, with longitudinal follow-up thereafter. The TCR originated in a woman younger than 45 with COVID-19, enrolled during active disease. Sequencing was done on a sample of peripheral blood.

CDR3 in DNA: TGTGCCAGCAGTGATGGCGCGGGGAGGGATGAGCAGTTCTTC. This codes for CASSDGAGRDEQFF. This chain links TRBV6-1 with TRBJ2-1; 7 nucleotides align to TRBD2. Trimming at V came to 3 bases and at J to 8 bases, leaving 7 bases not matched to a gene. Germline V gene sequence: CDR1 MNHNS, CDR2 SASEGT. The CDR3 runs to 14 residues.